This T cell receptor beta chain originates from a study of blood T cells in healthy people across ages (dated by TCRdb to 2014 to 2015). Describing the broader study: In model experiments, roughly one uniquely barcoded TCR beta cDNA molecule per two T cells was captured by template switching. Age-related changes in TCR beta repertoire diversity were measured in the study by deep sequencing normalized with unique cDNA molecular identifiers. Four age groups were formed from the donors: young (average about 17 years), middle-aged (approximately 39), aged (62) and long-lived (about 80). To avoid experimental bias, donors of different ages were spread randomly across the sequencing lanes. Two additional independent replicas of 1 million unique cDNA reads from the same blood draw were analyzed for two donors (one aged 18 to 30 and one aged 80 or older). Overall study outcomes, separate from this receptor: The long-lived group showed more naive CD4+ T cells, fewer expanded clones and increased TCR diversity than the aged group, suggesting age selection. Bulk unsorted PBMC profiling prevented conclusive comparison of naive and antigen-experienced compartments. Donor CMV infection status was unknown, potentially confounding age-related changes in expanded clonotypes. A strong correlation was found between observed TCR beta diversity and the percentage of naive T cells measured by flow cytometry. Estimates of total diversity based on one million sequenced T cells were considered lower bounds and underestimates. Observed TCR beta diversity per million T cells fell roughly linearly with age, and a significant reduction was already apparent by age around 40.

The donors were roughly 38 Caucasian individuals from Russia, aged roughly 6 to 100 years, who were systemically healthy. Each donor gave around 9.5 milliliters of peripheral blood, collected into EDTA-treated Vacutainer tubes. Ficoll-Paque density-gradient centrifugation was used to isolate PBMCs, with at least 6 million per sample. Total RNA was extracted from PBMCs with Trizol reagent, with at least 6 micrograms obtained per sample. Naive CD45RAhigh/CD27high T cell percentages were measured by flow cytometry on a PBMC aliquot from every donor. Libraries were constructed by 5' RACE. TCRdb lists the instrument as Illumina HiSeq 2500. The second PCR ran for about 6 to 12 cycles and used a J-beta primer mix along with a sample-barcoded 5' primer. Each TCR beta cDNA molecule received a unique molecular identifier from a template-switch 5' adaptor carrying 12 random nucleotides. Each sample yielded at least 3 million CDR3-containing paired-end reads. First-strand cDNA was synthesized from all RNA with the Mint cDNA synthesis kit, primed by a TRBC-specific oligonucleotide. After uracil-DNA glycosylase treatment, a first 18-cycle PCR used universal primers M1SS and BC2_uni_R on all cDNA. On the authors' methods: Normalization of each sample was performed by random selection of 1 million high-quality reads, each carrying a distinct molecular identifier. Instead of being binned into consensus sequences, reads with shared molecular identifiers were discarded. CDR3 identification, clonotype clustering and error correction used MiTCR with a Q25 quality threshold and the strictest error-elimination algorithm. Lower-bound total TCR beta diversity was estimated with a nonparametric unseen species model using Euler transformation. TCRdb handled the public reads itself, with Q25 trimming in fastp and clone calling in MiXCR, and kept productive beta chains. Rows with one shared CDR3 protein collapse into an entry with the most common genes and DNA. Clone size and V and J calls follow TCRdb, not the original study. Present in this sample are 650,000 to 800,000 distinct CDR3 sequences, over 40% of which were seen just once. The ten largest account for around an eighth of the sample.

As for this clonotype: It lacks a known antigen. No per-base quality is available; no much larger clone lies one base away.

Sequencing was done on a sample of blood. This sequence was found in a woman of 80 years or more in good health.

The CDR3 reads as follows: CASRKDLLITEAFF. The DNA sequence is as follows: TGTGCCAGCAGAAAAGATCTCTTGATCACTGAAGCTTTCTTT. The chain is assembled from TRBV6-1 and TRBJ1-1; the D gene is not confidently resolved. V was cut back by 6 bases and J by 4 bases, leaving a gap of 15 bases between them. As encoded in the germline V gene, CDR1 is MNHNS while CDR2 is SASEGT. Including the terminal cysteine and phenylalanine, the CDR3 comprises 14 residues. Only the CDR3 region is kept as DNA, spanning 42 bases read in frame from base 1.